The 17 T cell receptor beta chains listed next were all sequenced from one sample in a study of CD8 T cells in ankylosing spondylitis. TCRdb itself ran the 5' RACE reads through MiXCR, one entry per CDR3 protein. Here the sample spans around 180,000 distinct CDR3 sequences, around a sixth being singletons. Sequenced input: blood, either unsorted or a sorted T cell fraction (not recorded which). These receptors were obtained from a male donor aged 10-30 years with ankylosing spondylitis or in good health (not recorded which).

The table lists this clonotype with a few counts. The chain recombines TRBV27 with TRBJ2-7; D uncertain. The V and J ends lost 7 bases and 3 bases respectively, with 10 bases between them. Germline V CDR1 and CDR2: MNHEY, SMNVEV (reference sequence). This CDR3 spans 12 amino acids. The CDR3 sequence: CASKSADYEQYF. For the CDR3, the DNA is TGTGCCAGCAAGTCGGCAGACTACGAGCAGTACTTC.

This clonotype was counted many times. The chain combines TRBV5-6 with TRBJ2-7; the D call may be TRBD1 or TRBD2 (7 bases each). CDR3 length: 13 residues. Trimming took 6 bases from V and 4 from J, leaving 14 bases between them. In germline, CDR1 is SGHDT, CDR2 YYEEEE. The chain's CDR3 is CASTRQGLYEQYV. DNA for the CDR3: TGTGCCAGCACCAGACAGGGACTATACGAGCAGTACGTC.

This chain connects TRBV12-3 or TRBV12-4 to TRBJ2-3; D remains ambiguous. CDR3 length: 12 residues. Trimming took off 6 bases at V and 5 bases at J, with 9 bases between the two ends. The CDR3 loop is CASRDAGDTQYF. The CDR3 DNA reads TGTGCCAGCAGAGACGCCGGAGATACGCAGTATTTT.

This clonotype was observed many times. This chain links TRBV7-9 with TRBJ2-1; 10 positions agree with TRBD2. The CDR3 consists of 15 residues. Germline values: CDR1 SEHNR, CDR2 FQNEAQ (reference sequence). Losses at the gene ends were 5 bases for V and 6 bases for J; bases not matched to a gene: 7. CDR3 protein: CASSPGLAVPNEQFF. In DNA form, the CDR3 reads TGTGCCAGCAGCCCTGGACTAGCGGTCCCCAATGAGCAGTTCTTC.

This clonotype was recorded many times. The V gene is TRBV2, the J gene TRBJ1-5; D ambiguous. V dropped 1 base and J dropped 1 base, with 5 bases sitting between them. Germline CDR1 reads SNHLY; CDR2 reads FYNNEI. The CDR3 has 14 amino acids. In DNA, the CDR3 is TGTGCCAGCAGTGAAGTGGGGAGCAATCAGCCCCAGCATTTT. As protein: CASSEVGSNQPQHF.

This clonotype was detected ten times or more. The rearrangement links TRBV5-1 to TRBJ2-1, with 11 bases matching TRBD2. V trimming: 2 bases; J trimming: 13 bases; junction bases outside the gene matches: 5. The CDR3 has 13 residues. Germline loops: CDR1 SGHRS, CDR2 YFSETQ. The CDR3 sequence: CASSLRTSGLQFF. Here the CDR3 DNA reads TGCGCCAGCAGCTTAAGGACTAGCGGGCTTCAGTTCTTC. Filled out from reference TRBV5-1 and TRBJ2-1, the complete variable domain reads KAGVTQTPRYLIKTRGQQVTLSCSPISGHRSVSWYQQTPGQGLQFLFEYFSETQRNKGNFPGRFSGRQFSNSRSEMNVSTLELGDSALYLCASSLRTSGLQFFGPGTRLTVL.

This clonotype was picked up many times. Here the CDR3 reads CATSREAGVAADTQYF. As DNA, the CDR3 is TGTGCCACCAGCAGAGAGGCAGGGGTTGCCGCAGATACGCAGTATTTT. The gene calls are TRBV15 and TRBJ2-3; D possibly corresponds to TRBD1 (6 bases). CDR1 and CDR2 from the germline V gene are LNHNV and YYDKDF (reference sequence). The CDR3 is 16 residues long. V was cut by 0 bases and J by 4 bases, with 14 bases left in between.

This clonotype was counted ten times or more. The rearrangement links TRBV19 to TRBJ2-2; D not certain. Trimming cost V 6 bases and J 6 bases, with 8 bases left between them. The CDR3 runs 12 residues. CDR1 is LNHDA, CDR2 SQIVND, per germline (reference sequence). The DNA of the CDR3 is TGTGCCAGTAGCTGGCTGGCCGGGGAGCTGTTTTTT. It is translated as CASSWLAGELFF.

The rearrangement uses TRBV7-8 and TRBJ2-7; D may be TRBD1 or TRBD2 (5 bases each). CDR1 and CDR2 (germline): SGHVS, FQNEAQ. V was cut by 5 bases and J by 2 bases, with 16 bases left in between. The CDR3 is 15 residues long. Written as DNA, the CDR3 is TGTGCCAGCAGCCTGGGACGGATGGCAACCTACGAGCAGTACTTC. The encoded protein is CASSLGRMATYEQYF. The full variable domain, its missing parts supplied by reference TRBV7-8 and TRBJ2-7, is GAGVSQSPRYKVAKRGQDVALRCDPISGHVSLFWYQQALGQGPEFLTYFQNEAQLDKSGLPSDRFFAERPEGSVSTLKIQRTQQEDSAVYLCASSLGRMATYEQYFGPGTRLTVT.

This clonotype was counted ten times or more. The rearrangement joins TRBV7-9 to TRBJ2-7; D remains ambiguous. Germline V lookup: CDR1 SEHNR, CDR2 FQNEAQ (reference sequence). The CDR3 spans 12 residues. Trimming took 1 base from V and 6 from J, leaving 7 bases between them. CDR3: CASSLDNSEQYF. In DNA, the CDR3 is TGTGCCAGCAGCTTAGATAACAGCGAGCAGTACTTC.

In its sample, this clonotype was seen many times. The chain combines TRBV2 with TRBJ2-1; 8 bases line up with TRBD2. The CDR3 is 16 residues long. V lost 0 bases to trimming and J lost 4 bases; unmatched junction nucleotides: 5. Germline-derived CDR1 and CDR2 are SNHLY and FYNNEI. CDR3 nucleotide sequence: TGTGCCAGCAGTGAAGCTGGACTAGCAACTTACAATGAGCAGTTCTTC. It is translated as CASSEAGLATYNEQFF.

This clonotype was counted a few times. V and J are TRBV20-1 and TRBJ2-4; D remains ambiguous. V was clipped by 5 bases and J by 0 bases, with 11 bases between them. In germline, CDR1 is DFQATT, CDR2 SNEGSKA (reference sequence). This CDR3 has 14 amino acids. The CDR3 DNA is TGCAGTGCTCCCTCCCCAATAGCCAAAAACATTCAGTACTTC. It specifies CSAPSPIAKNIQYF.

This clonotype was counted at least ten times. The chain couples TRBV29-1 to TRBJ1-2; D remains ambiguous. The CDR3 loop spans 14 amino acids. V was pared by 6 bases and J by 2 bases, with 16 bases between. Germline CDR1 reads SQVTM; CDR2 reads ANQGSEA. The CDR3 nucleotides are TGCAGCGTGGACCAACAGATATGGAACTATGGCTACACCTTC. This encodes CSVDQQIWNYGYTF. The full variable domain, completed using reference TRBV29-1 and TRBJ1-2, is SAVISQKPSRDICQRGTSLTIQCQVDSQVTMMFWYRQQPGQSLTLIATANQGSEATYESGFVIDKFPISRPNLTFSTLTVSNMSPEDSSIYLCSVDQQIWNYGYTFGSGTRLTVV.

At least ten counts were recorded for this clonotype. The chain uses TRBV5-1 and TRBJ1-4; D remains unclear. The CDR3 runs to 14 residues. Per germline, CDR1 SGHRS and CDR2 YFSETQ. V was trimmed by 7 bases and J by 3 bases, leaving 13 bases between them. CDR3 coding DNA: TGCGCCAGCTCCTCCGCCGGACCTAATGAAAAACTGTTTTTT. Protein product: CASSSAGPNEKLFF.

The sample holds many counts of this clonotype. The chain links TRBV19 to TRBJ2-1, with D tentatively TRBD2 (7 bases). Germline lookup yields CDR1 LNHDA and CDR2 SQIVND (reference sequence). Trimming left V 5 bases short and J 9 bases short, with 23 bases between. CDR3 length: 16 residues. As DNA, the CDR3 is TGTGCCAGTAGTTACCCCGGGGGGCGAATGGAGGGTGAGCAGTTCTTC. Translating gives CASSYPGGRMEGEQFF.

This clonotype was recorded many times. The chain joins TRBV4-1 to TRBJ1-6; D is unclear. Trimming took off 7 bases at V and 6 bases at J, with 7 bases between the two ends. This CDR3 comprises 12 residues. Germline V gene data show CDR1 as MGHRA and CDR2 as YSYEKL. For the CDR3, the DNA is TGCGCCAGCAAGAGAGCTAATTCACCCCTCCACTTT. Translation: CASKRANSPLHF.

This clonotype was recorded at least ten times. The gene calls are TRBV29-1 and TRBJ2-7, with D possibly being TRBD1 (6 bases). With 4 bases removed from V and 6 bases from J, the gap between germline ends came to 16 bases. CDR3 length equals 13 residues. Germline CDR1 reads SQVTM; CDR2 reads ANQGSEA. The CDR3 DNA follows: TGCAGCGTTGGAGTAACAGGGCCTTCCGAGCAGTACGTC. This sequence encodes CSVGVTGPSEQYV.